A selection of T cell receptor beta chains follows, all from one sample in a study of T cell repertoires in cytomegalovirus infection. In TCRdb, the reads were re-called with MiXCR into one record per CDR3 protein. The table has 150,000 to 200,000 distinct CDR3 sequences, under 30% seen once. Source material: PBMCs. These receptors were collected from a human donor in good health (CMV status not recorded). Some clones in this sample may be carry-over from other donors' samples. The CDR3 runs from the conserved cysteine through the conserved F or W. Fields, in order: clone size, J gene, V gene, D gene, CDR3 DNA, CDR3 protein. D genes are given only for firm matches. Clone sizes are given selectively: once, few, many, or a class where the clone is expanded.

clone_size: .; j_call: TRBJ1-5; v_call: TRBV6-5; d_call: .; cdr3_nt: TGTGCCAGCACTGGGGGACCGGGAGATCAGCCCCAGCATTTT; cdr3_aa: CASTGGPGDQPQHF
clone_size: few; j_call: TRBJ1-2; v_call: TRBV5-4; d_call: .; cdr3_nt: TGTGCCAGCAGCTCTCCGGGTGTAGAGGGCTACACCTTC; cdr3_aa: CASSSPGVEGYTF
clone_size: few; j_call: TRBJ2-3; v_call: TRBV2; d_call: .; cdr3_nt: TGTGCCAGGACCCCAGCCGATACGCAGTATTTT; cdr3_aa: CARTPADTQYF
clone_size: .; j_call: TRBJ2-7; v_call: TRBV7-8; d_call: .; cdr3_nt: TGTGCCAGCGGCCTGACCGGGAGCTCCTACGAGCAGTACTTC; cdr3_aa: CASGLTGSSYEQYF
clone_size: .; j_call: TRBJ1-1; v_call: TRBV7-2; d_call: .; cdr3_nt: TGTGCCAGCAGCTTTACAGCTTTCACTGAAGCTTTCTTT; cdr3_aa: CASSFTAFTEAFF
clone_size: .; j_call: TRBJ1-3; v_call: TRBV20-1; d_call: .; cdr3_nt: TGCAGTGCTATAGACAGGCCTCCAGGAAACACCATATATTTT; cdr3_aa: CSAIDRPPGNTIYF
clone_size: .; j_call: TRBJ1-2; v_call: TRBV6-5; d_call: .; cdr3_nt: TGTGCCAGCAGTTACTTAGACCGTCGGGGTGGCTACACCTTC; cdr3_aa: CASSYLDRRGGYTF
clone_size: .; j_call: TRBJ2-7; v_call: TRBV13; d_call: .; cdr3_nt: TGTGCCAGCAGCCCACGGGGCGCGGGGGAGCAGTACTTC; cdr3_aa: CASSPRGAGEQYF
clone_size: .; j_call: TRBJ1-2; v_call: TRBV29-1; d_call: .; cdr3_nt: TGCAGCGTTGAGGACTCAAACTATGGCTACACCTTC; cdr3_aa: CSVEDSNYGYTF
clone_size: .; j_call: TRBJ2-7; v_call: TRBV25-1; d_call: .; cdr3_nt: TGTGCCAGCAGTGAATACTCGACTCCCGGCGAGCAGTACTTC; cdr3_aa: CASSEYSTPGEQYF
clone_size: few; j_call: TRBJ2-7; v_call: TRBV6-2/TRBV6-3; d_call: .; cdr3_nt: TGTGCCAGCAGTTCGAGGGGAGGATGGACATACGAGCAGTACTTC; cdr3_aa: CASSSRGGWTYEQYF
clone_size: few; j_call: TRBJ2-7; v_call: TRBV2; d_call: TRBD2; cdr3_nt: TGTGCCAGCTTTCGGTTGGCGGGAGAAGTCTACGAGCAGTACTTC; cdr3_aa: CASFRLAGEVYEQYF
clone_size: many; j_call: TRBJ1-1; v_call: TRBV11-3; d_call: TRBD1; cdr3_nt: TGTGCCAGCAGCCAGGGGGGAAGGACTGAAGCTTTCTTT; cdr3_aa: CASSQGGRTEAFF
clone_size: few; j_call: TRBJ1-5; v_call: TRBV6-2/TRBV6-3; d_call: .; cdr3_nt: TGTGCCAGCAGTTCGGGAGATTCGGGCAATCAGCCCCAGCATTTT; cdr3_aa: CASSSGDSGNQPQHF
clone_size: .; j_call: TRBJ1-2; v_call: TRBV20-1; d_call: TRBD1; cdr3_nt: TGCAGTGCTATGACAGGGAGGGGCAGTCAGAATGGCTACACCTTC; cdr3_aa: CSAMTGRGSQNGYTF
clone_size: .; j_call: TRBJ1-1; v_call: TRBV19; d_call: TRBD1; cdr3_nt: TGTGCCAGTAGTATTGTCGGGACAGGGGGCACTGAAGCTTTCTTT; cdr3_aa: CASSIVGTGGTEAFF
clone_size: .; j_call: TRBJ2-7; v_call: TRBV7-3; d_call: .; cdr3_nt: TGTGCCAGCAGCTTCTACTCAGGGGCCTCCTACGAGCAGTACTTC; cdr3_aa: CASSFYSGASYEQYF
clone_size: .; j_call: TRBJ1-1; v_call: TRBV29-1; d_call: .; cdr3_nt: TGCAGCGTTCGAGGCGCCCTCGGGACTGAAGCTTTCTTT; cdr3_aa: CSVRGALGTEAFF
clone_size: many; j_call: TRBJ1-1; v_call: TRBV7-9; d_call: .; cdr3_nt: TGTGCCAGCAGCTCCCTTCGGGGGAACACTGAAGCTTTCTTT; cdr3_aa: CASSSLRGNTEAFF
clone_size: .; j_call: TRBJ1-5; v_call: TRBV19; d_call: .; cdr3_nt: TGTGCCAGTAGTCCTCGGACTGATCTTAATCAGCCCCAGCATTTT; cdr3_aa: CASSPRTDLNQPQHF
clone_size: .; j_call: TRBJ1-5; v_call: TRBV4-3; d_call: .; cdr3_nt: TGCGCCAGCAGCCAAGAGATGGATCAGCCCCAGCATTTT; cdr3_aa: CASSQEMDQPQHF
clone_size: few; j_call: TRBJ2-1; v_call: TRBV6-1; d_call: .; cdr3_nt: TGTGCCAGCATAAAAAGAACGGGGGCCCTCAATGAGCAGTTCTTC; cdr3_aa: CASIKRTGALNEQFF
clone_size: many; j_call: TRBJ2-1; v_call: TRBV7-2; d_call: .; cdr3_nt: TGTGCCAGCACCCAAGCGGGCCAGTACAATGAGCAGTTCTTC; cdr3_aa: CASTQAGQYNEQFF
clone_size: few; j_call: TRBJ2-5; v_call: TRBV29-1; d_call: .; cdr3_nt: TGCAGCGTTGTGAGGTCAAGCGGAGAGACCCAGTACTTC; cdr3_aa: CSVVRSSGETQYF